The rows below give T cell receptor beta chains drawn from one sample of a study of blood T cell repertoires in COVID-19. Clones were read by immunoSEQ multiplex PCR, and TCRdb kept only the in-frame ones, dropping some. The sample contains roughly 300,000 clones, 85% of which appear only once. The material sequenced was PBMCs or T cells enriched from blood (not recorded which). The receptors shown here come from a woman aged 45-60 years who had recovered from COVID-19. The CDR3 runs from the conserved cysteine through the conserved F or W. Fields, in order: J gene, V gene, D gene, clone size, CDR3 protein, CDR3 DNA. A D gene is named only where the DNA matches it firmly. The size field is filled for only some rows; it gives once, few, many or a size class.

TRBJ1-2 TRBV2 NA NA CASTKRGVDGYTF TGTGCCAGCACAAAACGGGGGGTAGATGGCTACACCTTC
TRBJ1-4 TRBV6-4 NA NA CASSDWAGATNEKLFF TGTGCCAGCAGTGACTGGGCAGGGGCCACTAATGAAAAACTGTTTTTT
TRBJ1-1 TRBV30 NA once CAWSSGGPNTEAFF TGTGCCTGGAGCTCCGGGGGGCCTAACACTGAAGCTTTCTTT
TRBJ2-7 TRBV7-8 NA NA CASSPPGLSSIYEQYF TGTGCCAGCAGCCCGCCGGGACTCTCATCTATCTACGAGCAGTACTTC
TRBJ2-5 TRBV6-2/TRBV6-3 TRBD2 NA CASSYSGGRGEETQYF TGTGCCAGCAGTTACTCTGGCGGGAGGGGCGAAGAGACCCAGTACTTC
TRBJ2-2 TRBV4-3 NA NA CASSPLRSAQENTGELFF TGCGCCAGCAGCCCTCTACGGAGCGCCCAAGAGAACACCGGGGAGCTGTTTTTT
TRBJ2-5 TRBV7-9 TRBD2 NA CASSLRGAQETQYF TGTGCCAGCAGCTTGCGGGGGGCCCAAGAGACCCAGTACTTC
TRBJ1-1 TRBV27 NA NA CASSYDRQNTEAFF TGTGCCAGCAGTTATGACAGGCAGAACACTGAAGCTTTCTTT
TRBJ2-3 TRBV7-8 NA NA CASSFGGREDTQYF TGTGCCAGCAGCTTCGGGGGTCGGGAAGATACGCAGTATTTT
TRBJ2-7 TRBV5-6 NA NA CASSRLQSSYEQYF TGTGCCAGCAGCCGCCTACAGAGCTCCTACGAGCAGTACTTC
TRBJ2-4 TRBV6-1 TRBD2 NA CASSAILSGSSSKNIQYF TGTGCCAGCAGTGCGATCCTTAGCGGGAGTTCATCCAAAAACATTCAGTACTTC
TRBJ2-2 TRBV5-1 TRBD1 NA CASSLGAGGNTGELFF TGCGCCAGCAGCTTGGGGGCAGGGGGGAACACCGGGGAGCTGTTTTTT
TRBJ1-5 TRBV7-2 NA NA CASSLTSGRLNQPQHF TGTGCCAGCAGCTTAACGTCCGGCAGGCTCAATCAGCCCCAGCATTTT
TRBJ1-2 TRBV5-4 NA NA CASSSQGTGGYTF TGTGCCAGCAGCTCCCAGGGAACTGGTGGCTACACCTTC
TRBJ2-2 TRBV12-3/TRBV12-4 NA few CASSLQNTGELFF TGTGCCAGCAGTTTACAGAACACCGGGGAGCTGTTTTTT
TRBJ2-2 TRBV3-1/TRBV3-2 NA NA CASSQEVGGPNTGELFF TGTGCCAGCAGCCAAGAGGTCGGGGGTCCGAACACCGGGGAGCTGTTTTTT
TRBJ1-5 TRBV19 TRBD1 few CASSILDRGDQPQHF TGTGCCAGTAGTATCCTGGACAGGGGGGATCAGCCCCAGCATTTT
TRBJ2-7 TRBV19 NA few CASSTPGLSYEQYF TGTGCCAGTAGTACTCCAGGGTTGTCCTACGAGCAGTACTTC
TRBJ1-5 TRBV20-1 NA NA CSARDSQPQHF TGCAGTGCTAGAGACTCTCAGCCCCAGCATTTT
TRBJ2-1 TRBV10-1 NA NA CASSEGQRVNEQFF TGCGCCAGCAGTGAAGGTCAACGGGTTAATGAGCAGTTCTTC
TRBJ2-3 TRBV10-1 TRBD2 many CASSGLAGADTQYF TGCGCCAGCAGTGGACTAGCGGGAGCAGATACGCAGTATTTT
TRBJ2-3 TRBV5-1 TRBD1 NA CASSSAQGPSTDTQYF TGCGCCAGCAGCTCTGCACAGGGGCCTAGCACAGATACGCAGTATTTT
TRBJ1-4 TRBV5-1 TRBD1 NA CASSLGQGVLNEKLFF TGCGCCAGCAGCTTGGGACAGGGAGTACTTAATGAAAAACTGTTTTTT
TRBJ1-1 TRBV15 TRBD1 once CATSREGTATEAFF TGTGCCACCAGCAGGGAAGGGACAGCCACTGAAGCTTTCTTT
TRBJ2-1 TRBV3-1/TRBV3-2 TRBD1 NA CASSHPGGTGVAEQFF TGTGCCAGCAGCCACCCCGGAGGGACAGGGGTGGCTGAGCAGTTCTTC
TRBJ2-7 TRBV2 NA NA CASSSQGYEQYF TGTGCCAGCAGTTCACAGGGCTACGAGCAGTACTTC
TRBJ1-5 TRBV7-2 NA NA CASSLVSGNSNQPQHF TGTGCCAGCAGCTTAGTGTCGGGGAATAGCAATCAGCCCCAGCATTTT
TRBJ2-7 TRBV7-6 NA NA CASSPFAGARDEQYF TGTGCCAGCAGCCCCTTTGCGGGGGCGAGGGACGAGCAGTACTTC
TRBJ2-2 TRBV7-7 TRBD1 NA CASSPRQGITGELFF TGTGCCAGCAGCCCAAGACAGGGAATCACCGGGGAGCTGTTTTTT
TRBJ2-5 TRBV12-3/TRBV12-4 NA NA CASSLPGQETQYF TGTGCCAGCAGTTTACCGGGTCAAGAGACCCAGTACTTC
TRBJ2-1 TRBV5-1 NA NA CASSFTGDEQFF TGCGCCAGCAGCTTCACAGGCGATGAGCAGTTCTTC
TRBJ2-7 TRBV5-8 TRBD2 NA CASSFGLAKTYEQYF TGTGCCAGCAGCTTCGGACTAGCGAAAACCTACGAGCAGTACTTC
TRBJ2-3 TRBV6-5 TRBD1 NA CASSRDRGLDTQYF TGTGCCAGCAGTCGGGACAGGGGATTAGATACGCAGTATTTT
TRBJ1-6 TRBV28 TRBD1 NA CASRVASGQGSSPLHF TGTGCCAGCAGGGTCGCCTCGGGACAGGGGTCTTCACCCCTCCACTTT
TRBJ2-7 TRBV3-1/TRBV3-2 NA NA CASSTAGVEQYF TGTGCCAGCAGCACCGCCGGGGTCGAGCAGTACTTC
TRBJ1-5 TRBV5-1 NA NA CASSLGNGQPQHF TGCGCCAGCAGCTTGGGGAACGGGCAGCCCCAGCATTTT
TRBJ2-1 TRBV4-2 NA NA CASSLEDLSYNEQFF TGTGCCAGCAGCCTCGAGGATCTCTCCTACAATGAGCAGTTCTTC
TRBJ1-2 TRBV11-2 TRBD1 few CASSSNRGGGYGYTF TGTGCCAGCAGCTCTAACAGGGGTGGAGGCTATGGCTACACCTTC
TRBJ2-5 TRBV30 TRBD1 NA CAWSAGQGVETQYF TGTGCCTGGAGTGCGGGACAGGGTGTGGAGACCCAGTACTTC
TRBJ2-1 TRBV6-2/TRBV6-3 TRBD1 few CASSPPGQHNNEQFF TGTGCCAGCAGCCCCCCGGGACAGCATAACAATGAGCAGTTCTTC
TRBJ1-5 TRBV19 NA NA CASSLAGHSNQPQHF TGTGCCAGTAGTTTGGCGGGCCATAGCAATCAGCCCCAGCATTTT
TRBJ2-1 TRBV19 TRBD1 once CASSIGSDRVNEQFF TGTGCCAGTAGTATAGGTTCGGACAGGGTTAATGAGCAGTTCTTC
TRBJ1-3 TRBV9 NA once CASSAGAGNTIYF TGTGCCAGCAGCGCAGGGGCTGGAAACACCATATATTTT
TRBJ1-2 TRBV9 NA NA CASSEQGAYGYTF TGTGCCAGCAGCGAACAGGGAGCCTATGGCTACACCTTC
TRBJ1-1 TRBV29-1 NA NA CSVSQGNTEAFF TGCAGCGTGTCACAGGGGAACACTGAAGCTTTCTTT
TRBJ1-1 TRBV19 TRBD1 NA CASRTGGTEAFF TGTGCCAGTAGAACAGGGGGCACTGAAGCTTTCTTT
TRBJ1-3 TRBV7-2 NA NA CASSYDRRGGNTIYF TGTGCCAGCAGCTACGACAGGCGCGGTGGAAACACCATATATTTT
TRBJ1-1 TRBV7-8 TRBD1 NA CASSSGDRILGTEAFF TGTGCCAGCAGCTCGGGGGACAGAATCTTGGGGACTGAAGCTTTCTTT